A single sample is the source of the 32 T cell receptor beta chains below, sequenced in a study of glioma-infiltrating T cells after dendritic cell vaccination. Sequenced by immunoSEQ multiplex PCR; TCRdb stores in-frame clones only, minus some. The data show tens of thousands of clones, more than 75% seen once. This specimen consisted of blood, obtained before dendritic cell vaccination. All receptors come from a human donor with glioblastoma.

This sequence joins TRBV10-3 and TRBJ2-5; TRBD2 matches 13 bases. Germline CDR1 reads ENHRY; CDR2 reads SYGVKD. V was clipped by 3 bases and J by 5 bases; unmatched bases: 12. This CDR3 is built from 18 residues. CDR3 in amino acids: CAISEAGTSGTVGETQYF. CDR3 DNA: TGTGCCATCAGTGAAGCCGGGACTAGCGGGACTGTAGGGGAGACCCAGTACTTC.

This clone has more than one count but fewer than ten. The chain joins TRBV28 to TRBJ1-3; D gene ambiguous. The germline V and J ends were trimmed by 5 bases and 0 bases, with 14 bases remaining between them. The V gene's germline CDR1 is MDHEN and CDR2 SYDVKM. The CDR3 contains 16 residues. As DNA, the CDR3 is TGTGCCAGCAGTACCTATGGGCTTTCCTCTGGAAACACCATATATTTT. It translates to CASSTYGLSSGNTIYF. Using reference TRBV28 and TRBJ1-3 for the parts outside the CDR3, the full variable domain is DVKVTQSSRYLVKRTGEKVFLECVQDMDHENMFWYRQDPGLGLRLIYFSYDVKMKEKGDIPEGYSVSREKKERFSLILESASTNQTSMYLCASSTYGLSSGNTIYFGEGSWLTVV.

The rearrangement joins TRBV9 to TRBJ1-1; possible D gene TRBD1, 5 bases. V was cut by 1 base and J by 4 bases, with 11 bases left in between. The CDR3 is 14 residues long. Germline V gives CDR1 SGDLS, CDR2 YYNGEE. This CDR3 is CASSVTGAPTEAFF. The CDR3 DNA sequence: TGTGCCAGCAGCGTAACAGGTGCCCCCACTGAAGCTTTCTTT.

This clone was picked up a small number of times. This chain connects TRBV28 to TRBJ2-5; D might be TRBD1 (6 bases). The CDR3 is 12 amino acids. CDR1 is MDHEN and CDR2 is SYDVKM in the germline V gene. Trimming removed 6 bases from V and 6 bases from J, with 11 bases in between. CDR3 amino acids: CASSGQRQTQYF. CDR3 bases: TGTGCCAGCAGCGGACAGCGTCAGACCCAGTACTTC.

This chain uses TRBV11-3 with TRBJ1-2; 10 bases line up with TRBD1. The V gene end was trimmed by 0 bases and the J gene end by 3 bases; junction bases not matched to a gene: 10. Germline V CDR1 and CDR2: SGHNT, YENEEA. The length of the CDR3 is 18 residues. CDR3 amino acids: CASSLESPRQGADYGYTF. In nucleotides, the CDR3 is TGTGCCAGCAGCTTAGAGTCCCCACGACAGGGGGCTGACTATGGCTACACCTTC.

The chain joins TRBV19 to TRBJ1-2, with D perhaps matching TRBD1 (5 bases). CDR1 is LNHDA and CDR2 is SQIVND in the germline V gene (reference sequence). Trimming cost V 9 bases and J 5 bases, with 25 bases left between them. This CDR3 is built from 16 residues. The CDR3 DNA follows: TGTGCCAGCACCCCCTCGAGGACCTCCGGGGGATATGGCTACACCTTC. Amino acids: CASTPSRTSGGYGYTF. The whole variable domain, filled in from reference TRBV19 and TRBJ1-2, reads DGGITQSPKYLFRKEGQNVTLSCEQNLNHDAMYWYRQDPGQGLRLIYYSQIVNDFQKGDIAEGYSVSREKKESFPLTVTSAQKNPTAFYLCASTPSRTSGGYGYTFGSGTRLTVV.

V and J are TRBV6-5 and TRBJ1-2, with 9 bases identical to TRBD1. Germline loops: CDR1 MNHEY, CDR2 SVGAGI. The CDR3 sequence is 12 residues long. The ends lost 6 bases at V and 8 bases at J; junction bases unmatched: 4. The CDR3 loop reads CASRRTGAGYTF. In DNA, the CDR3 is TGTGCCAGCAGAAGGACAGGGGCAGGCTACACCTTC.

The chain links TRBV5-6 to TRBJ2-7, with a weak D call TRBD1 (6 bases). V shed 5 bases and J shed 4 bases, with 13 bases lying between them. From germline, CDR1 is SGHDT and CDR2 YYEEEE. The CDR3 sequence is 13 residues long. CDR3 DNA: TGTGCCAGCAGTTACGGACAGCAATACGAGCAGTACTTC. It specifies CASSYGQQYEQYF.

The chain employs TRBV30 and TRBJ2-2; D gene ambiguous. V shed 2 bases and J shed 7 bases, with 11 bases lying between them. The length of the CDR3 is 13 residues. The germline V gene encodes CDR1 GTSNPN and CDR2 SVGIG (reference sequence). CDR3 bases: TGTGCCTGGAGTCAACTGTCGGGCGGGGAGCTGTTTTTT. It is translated as CAWSQLSGGELFF.

The sample holds one count of this clone. The genes are TRBV25-1 and TRBJ1-2; TRBD1 matches 7 bases. Germline lookup yields CDR1 MGHDK and CDR2 SYGVNS. CDR3 size: 16 residues. Germline trimming cut 3 bases from V and 9 bases from J; bases unmatched to any gene: 16. The CDR3 loop reads CASSDTLTGWGGSYTF. The CDR3 bases are TGTGCCAGCAGTGATACGTTGACAGGGTGGGGTGGAAGCTACACCTTC.

The chain links TRBV11-2 to TRBJ2-7; TRBD1 aligns across 9 bases. The germline V gene has CDR1 SGHAT and CDR2 FQNNGV. V gave up 3 bases and J gave up 3 bases; unmatched junction bases: 9. The CDR3 totals 16 residues. The CDR3 region is CASSLALATGGYEQYF. The CDR3 DNA is TGTGCCAGCAGCTTGGCTCTAGCGACAGGGGGCTACGAGCAGTACTTC.

This clone was picked up one time. The rearrangement uses TRBV7-3 and TRBJ1-2; 8 bases line up with TRBD1. Germline V gives CDR1 SGHTA, CDR2 FQGTGA. The CDR3 covers 14 residues. J lost 4 bases, V lost 5 bases, and 6 bases had no gene match. CDR3 nucleotides: TGTGCCAGCAGCAGCCCGGGACAGGTCTATGGCTACACCTTC. This encodes CASSSPGQVYGYTF.

This clone was detected once. This sequence joins TRBV5-1 and TRBJ2-2, with D perhaps matching TRBD1 (5 bases). The CDR3 sequence is 14 residues long. Trimming cost V 0 bases and J 6 bases, with 9 bases left between them. CDR1 is SGHRS and CDR2 is YFSETQ in the germline V gene. CDR3 sequence: CASSLEQVAGELFF. The DNA of the CDR3 is TGCGCCAGCAGCTTGGAACAGGTCGCCGGGGAGCTGTTTTTT.

The chain links TRBV19 to TRBJ2-1, with 14 positions matching TRBD2. The CDR3 is made up of 14 amino acids. Trimming at V came to 6 bases and at J to 7 bases, leaving 2 bases not matched to a gene. In germline, CDR1 is LNHDA, CDR2 SQIVND (reference sequence). CDR3 nucleotide sequence: TGTGCCAGTAGCCGACTAGCGGGAGGGAATGAGCAGTTCTTC. Translating it yields CASSRLAGGNEQFF. The full variable domain, with the rest looked up from reference TRBV19 and TRBJ2-1, is DGGITQSPKYLFRKEGQNVTLSCEQNLNHDAMYWYRQDPGQGLRLIYYSQIVNDFQKGDIAEGYSVSREKKESFPLTVTSAQKNPTAFYLCASSRLAGGNEQFFGPGTRLTVL.

The chain employs TRBV5-8 and TRBJ1-2; possible D gene TRBD1, 5 bases. V lost 3 bases and J 7 bases, leaving 16 bases between the germline ends. The germline V gene encodes CDR1 SGHTS and CDR2 YDEGEE. The length of the CDR3 is 14 residues. DNA for the CDR3: TGTGCCAGCAGCTCAGGGAACCCTTGGGGTGGCTACACCTTC. Protein product: CASSSGNPWGGYTF.

This sequence joins TRBV7-9 and TRBJ2-1; D is perhaps TRBD1 (8 bases). V was trimmed by 1 base and J by 8 bases, leaving 18 bases between them. This CDR3 has 16 amino acids. Germline V lookup: CDR1 SEHNR, CDR2 FQNEAQ (reference sequence). The CDR3 here is CASSLVPRQGRDEQFF. In nucleotides, the CDR3 is TGTGCCAGCAGCTTAGTTCCGAGACAGGGGAGGGATGAGCAGTTCTTC. Full variable domain (rest looked up from reference TRBV7-9 and TRBJ2-1): DTGVSQNPRHKITKRGQNVTFRCDPISEHNRLYWYRQTLGQGPEFLTYFQNEAQLEKSRLLSDRFSAERPKGSFSTLEIQRTEQGDSAMYLCASSLVPRQGRDEQFFGPGTRLTVL.

V usage is TRBV19 and J usage is TRBJ2-7, with no clear D. Germline assignment: CDR1 LNHDA and CDR2 SQIVND (reference sequence). V was clipped by 0 bases and J by 0 bases, with 9 bases between them. The CDR3 extends over 15 amino acids. CDR3 region: CASSIEPESSYEQYF. CDR3 DNA sequence: TGTGCCAGTAGTATAGAACCCGAGAGCTCCTACGAGCAGTACTTC.

The chain links TRBV5-1 to TRBJ2-2; 9 bases align to TRBD2. Germline V CDR1 and CDR2: SGHRS, YFSETQ. Trimming took 3 bases from V and 7 from J; bases not matched to a gene: 7. The CDR3 consists of 15 residues. This CDR3 is CASSSSSGIGGELFF. The CDR3 region has the DNA TGCGCCAGCAGCTCATCTAGCGGGATTGGCGGGGAGCTGTTTTTT.

The chain employs TRBV19 and TRBJ1-3; weak D call: TRBD1 (6 bases). Germline CDR1 and CDR2: LNHDA and SQIVND (reference sequence). The ends were cut back, 0 bases at V and 4 bases at J, with 13 bases in the middle. The CDR3 has 16 residues. In DNA, the CDR3 is TGTGCCAGTAGTATAGACGTGAACAGGGTCGGAAACACCATATATTTT. It encodes CASSIDVNRVGNTIYF.

The CDR3 spells CATSRGGQGNNYGYTF. In DNA form, the CDR3 reads TGTGCCACCAGCAGAGGGGGCCAGGGGAATAACTATGGCTACACCTTC. The gene calls are TRBV15 and TRBJ1-2; perhaps TRBD1 as D (6 bases). Deletions cut 1 base from V and 1 base from J, with 13 bases between. CDR1 and CDR2 (germline): LNHNV, YYDKDF (reference sequence). The CDR3 loop spans 16 amino acids.

The chain carries TRBV6-6 and TRBJ2-7; tentative D call: TRBD2 (6 bases). The length of the CDR3 is 15 residues. Germline values: CDR1 MNHNY, CDR2 SVGAGI (reference sequence). Trimming took off 6 bases at V and 3 bases at J, with 18 bases between the two ends. This CDR3 reads CASRYVGTWHYEQYF. The CDR3, as DNA: TGTGCCAGCAGATACGTTGGGACTTGGCACTACGAGCAGTACTTC.

The V call is TRBV10-1, the J call TRBJ1-6; a possible D gene is TRBD1 (6 bases). This CDR3 has 14 amino acids. V lost 0 bases, J lost 9 bases, and 9 bases lay in between. Germline V CDR1 and CDR2: WNHNN, SYGVQD (reference sequence). CDR3 residues: CASSESTGRSPLHF. The DNA for the CDR3 is TGCGCCAGCAGTGAGTCAACAGGGCGTTCACCCCTCCACTTT.

This chain connects TRBV29-1 to TRBJ2-7; D is possibly TRBD1 (6 bases). Germline V gene data show CDR1 as SQVTM and CDR2 as ANQGSEA. This CDR3 comprises 11 residues. With 3 bases removed from V and 5 bases from J, the gap between germline ends came to 8 bases. This chain's CDR3 is CSVDTGNEQYF. In nucleotides, the CDR3 is TGCAGCGTTGATACAGGGAACGAGCAGTACTTC.

This clone has more than one count but fewer than ten. This chain connects TRBV11-2 to TRBJ2-5; D ambiguous. The end of the DNA aligns better with TRBJ2-7, so the J call may be wrong. Germline lookup yields CDR1 SGHAT and CDR2 FQNNGV. This CDR3 region has 10 residues. The DNA for the CDR3 is TGTGCCAGCAGTTCCTACGAGCAGTACTTC. This sequence encodes CASSSYEQYF.

V usage is TRBV7-6 and J usage is TRBJ1-1, with unresolved D. Germline assignment: CDR1 SGHVS and CDR2 FNYEAQ. CDR3 size: 15 residues. The V and J ends lost 3 bases and 5 bases respectively, with 16 bases between them. In nucleotides, the CDR3 is TGTGCCAGCAGCTTGACCTCGGGGTATATGACTGAAGCTTTCTTT. Encoded protein: CASSLTSGYMTEAFF. Full variable domain (rest looked up from reference TRBV7-6 and TRBJ1-1): GAGVSQSPRYKVTKRGQDVALRCDPISGHVSLYWYRQALGQGPEFLTYFNYEAQQDKSGLPNDRFSAERPEGSISTLTIQRTEQRDSAMYRCASSLTSGYMTEAFFGQGTRLTVV.

There are a few counts of this clone. The chain combines TRBV9 with TRBJ1-3; D is unclear. V lost 2 bases and J 3 bases, leaving 21 bases between the germline ends. The CDR3 length is 18 residues. Germline V gene data show CDR1 as SGDLS and CDR2 as YYNGEE. The CDR3: CASSVQPQAGRGGNTIYF. The CDR3 nucleotides are TGTGCCAGCAGCGTCCAACCCCAGGCGGGGAGAGGTGGAAACACCATATATTTT.

The chain employs TRBV5-4 and TRBJ2-7, with 8 positions matching TRBD2. The CDR3 spans 16 residues. V lost 0 bases to trimming and J lost 2 bases; unmatched junction nucleotides: 7. Germline V gene lookup returns CDR1 SGHNT and CDR2 YYREEE (reference sequence). CDR3 region: CASSLVGKRGTYEQYF. The CDR3 DNA reads TGTGCCAGCAGCTTGGTTGGGAAGCGGGGGACCTACGAGCAGTACTTC.

This clone was detected only once. This chain joins TRBV15 and TRBJ1-6; 9 positions agree with TRBD1. V was pared by 5 bases and J by 5 bases, with 1 base of the junction left unmatched. The V gene's germline CDR1 is LNHNV and CDR2 YYDKDF (reference sequence). This CDR3 has 14 residues. As DNA, the CDR3 is TGTGCCACCAGCCGGACAGGGGATAATTCACCCCTCCACTTT. This sequence encodes CATSRTGDNSPLHF.

The chain uses TRBV5-1 and TRBJ1-1; D perhaps matches TRBD1 (5 bases). The CDR3 has 13 residues. V was cut by 4 bases and J by 0 bases, with 7 bases left in between. Germline V gene sequence: CDR1 SGHRS, CDR2 YFSETQ. The CDR3 nucleotides read TGCGCCAGCAGCCGGGGGGTGAACACTGAAGCTTTCTTT. It yields the protein CASSRGVNTEAFF. Using reference TRBV5-1 and TRBJ1-1 for the parts outside the CDR3, the full variable domain is KAGVTQTPRYLIKTRGQQVTLSCSPISGHRSVSWYQQTPGQGLQFLFEYFSETQRNKGNFPGRFSGRQFSNSRSEMNVSTLELGDSALYLCASSRGVNTEAFFGQGTRLTVV.

V is TRBV7-2 and J is TRBJ2-2; 10 bases fit TRBD2. CDR1 and CDR2 from the germline V gene are SGHTA and FQGNSA. With 5 bases clipped from V and 5 bases from J, the junction kept 11 bases outside the gene matches. This CDR3 is 17 amino acids long. The CDR3 protein is CASSPDWTSGLTGELFF. CDR3 DNA sequence: TGTGCCAGCAGCCCTGACTGGACTAGCGGCTTAACCGGGGAGCTGTTTTTT.

V usage is TRBV11-3 and J usage is TRBJ2-5; D gene unclear. The CDR3 runs 13 residues. Trimming took off 4 bases at V and 1 base at J, with 7 bases between the two ends. The germline gives CDR1 SGHNT, CDR2 YENEEA. CDR3 protein: CASSSLSQETQYF. DNA for the CDR3: TGTGCCAGCAGCTCCCTAAGCCAAGAGACCCAGTACTTC. The full variable domain, rest sourced from reference TRBV11-3 and TRBJ2-5, is EAGVVQSPRYKIIEKKQPVAFWCNPISGHNTLYWYLQNLGQGPELLIRYENEEAVDDSQLPKDRFSAERLKGVDSTLKIQPAELGDSAVYLCASSSLSQETQYFGPGTRLLVL.

The CDR3 here is CASKRDISSYEQYF. The CDR3 DNA follows: TGTGCCAGCAAGCGGGACATTAGCTCCTACGAGCAGTACTTC. The J gene is TRBJ2-7, the V gene TRBV6-1, with D possibly TRBD2 on 7 matching bases. V lost 7 bases, J lost 0 bases, and 13 bases lay in between. Germline V gene sequence: CDR1 MNHNS, CDR2 SASEGT. The length of the CDR3 is 14 residues.